The 14 T cell receptor beta chains presented below share a single source sample, sequenced in a study of beta chain features in type 1 diabetes. Of the isolated RNA, all was reverse transcribed, and so the sequenced material was expressed TCRB transcripts. Produced via immunoSEQ multiplex PCR; TCRdb's table is partial and in-frame only. The sample gives around 44,000 clones, approximately 51% of which show up once; roughly 0.25% is in the top ten. The sample was stem cell memory CD4+ T cells from blood. Receptors originate from a woman younger than 45 in good health.

V and J are TRBV7-2 and TRBJ2-7; possible D gene TRBD1, 7 bases. This CDR3 region has 14 residues. Germline V lookup: CDR1 SGHTA, CDR2 FQGNSA. Deletions cut 7 bases from V and 2 bases from J, with 15 bases between. The CDR3 loop is CASTSRGATYEQYF. In DNA form, the CDR3 reads TGTGCCAGCACCAGCAGGGGGGCCACCTACGAGCAGTACTTC.

This clone has only one observation. The rearrangement uses TRBV7-2 and TRBJ2-2; the match to TRBD1 covers 7 bases. With 6 bases clipped from V and 0 bases from J, the junction kept 1 base outside the gene matches. Germline V gene lookup returns CDR1 SGHTA and CDR2 FQGNSA. CDR3 length: 14 residues. CDR3 DNA sequence: TGTGCCAGCAGGGACAGGTCGAACACCGGGGAGCTGTTTTTT. Amino acids: CASRDRSNTGELFF.

The chain uses TRBV5-6 and TRBJ2-3, with 7 positions matching TRBD1. The CDR3 covers 14 residues. V was pared by 3 bases and J by 1 base, with 2 bases of the junction left unmatched. Germline V gene sequence: CDR1 SGHDT, CDR2 YYEEEE. The CDR3 DNA follows: TGTGCCAGCAGCTCCGGACAGGGCACAGATACGCAGTATTTT. Residues: CASSSGQGTDTQYF.

The V and J genes are TRBV2 and TRBJ2-7, with a tentative D call TRBD1 (6 bases). V dropped 1 base and J dropped 3 bases, with 7 bases sitting between them. The CDR3 totals 13 residues. CDR1 and CDR2 from the germline V gene are SNHLY and FYNNEI. Here the CDR3 DNA reads TGTGCCAGCAGTGAAGACAGGGACTACGAGCAGTACTTC. This gives the protein CASSEDRDYEQYF.

This clone was seen a few times. The V gene is TRBV4-1, the J gene TRBJ2-3; D unclear. The CDR3 has 20 amino acids. Germline V gives CDR1 MGHRA, CDR2 YSYEKL. Trimming pared 3 bases from V and 1 base from J, leaving 26 bases between. In DNA, the CDR3 is TGCGCCAGCAGCCAGTTCTCACTATCCGCCTACCTAATTCGCACAGATACGCAGTATTTT. Its protein is CASSQFSLSAYLIRTDTQYF.

The rearrangement uses TRBV2 and TRBJ2-5, with 7 bases that match TRBD2. CDR3 length equals 14 residues. The germline gives CDR1 SNHLY, CDR2 FYNNEI. J was trimmed by 5 bases and V by 6 bases; bases with no gene match: 9. The CDR3 region has the DNA TGTGCCAGCAGGTCAGCGGGACGTTGGGAGACCCAGTACTTC. Translation: CASRSAGRWETQYF.

This chain connects TRBV18 to TRBJ2-7, with 12 positions matching TRBD2. Trimming cost V 3 bases and J 5 bases; bases outside gene matches: 2. This CDR3 comprises 14 residues. The germline V gene has CDR1 KGHSH and CDR2 LQKENI. The CDR3 DNA is TGTGCCAGCTCACCGACTAGCGGGAGTAACGAGCAGTACTTC. Translating gives CASSPTSGSNEQYF.

This chain uses TRBV10-3 with TRBJ2-5, with TRBD2 matching 12 bases. With V trimmed by 0 bases and J by 1 base, 3 bases remained unmatched. The CDR3 totals 17 residues. The V gene's germline CDR1 is ENHRY and CDR2 SYGVKD. In DNA, the CDR3 is TGTGCCATCAGTGAGTCCGGACTAGCGGGAAGCCAAGAGACCCAGTACTTC. Translation: CAISESGLAGSQETQYF.

This clone has more than one count but fewer than ten. The chain recombines TRBV7-2 with TRBJ2-7; 9 nucleotides align to TRBD1. Germline CDR1 is SGHTA and CDR2 is FQGNSA. The CDR3 totals 15 residues. Trimming removed 2 bases from V and 2 bases from J; junction bases left unmatched: 4. The CDR3 region is CASSLMGTGTYEQYF. CDR3 bases: TGTGCCAGCAGCTTAATGGGGACAGGGACCTACGAGCAGTACTTC.

This sequence joins TRBV9 and TRBJ2-3; TRBD2 is a possible D gene (6 bases). V lost 4 bases and J lost 4, with 19 bases in between. The CDR3 totals 16 residues. Germline assignment: CDR1 SGDLS and CDR2 YYNGEE. CDR3 DNA: TGTGCCAGCAGCAAACCGGTGGCTAGCGCCCCAGATACGCAGTATTTT. Its translation: CASSKPVASAPDTQYF.

The chain combines TRBV5-6 with TRBJ1-5; D not certain. Looked up from germline, CDR1 is SGHDT and CDR2 is YYEEEE. This CDR3 has 14 amino acids. V dropped 2 bases and J dropped 0 bases, with 6 bases sitting between them. The CDR3 spells CASSFRGSNQPQHF. CDR3 coding DNA: TGTGCCAGCAGCTTCCGAGGTAGCAATCAGCCCCAGCATTTT.

This clone was seen a few times. This chain joins TRBV19 and TRBJ2-7, with TRBD2 matching over 11 bases. V lost 10 bases, J lost 3 bases, and 14 bases stayed unmatched. The CDR3 spans 16 residues. Germline V lookup: CDR1 LNHDA, CDR2 SQIVND (reference sequence). CDR3: CATRLVTSGSDYEQYF. CDR3 DNA sequence: TGTGCCACTCGACTGGTTACTAGCGGGAGTGACTACGAGCAGTACTTC.

The CDR3 coding sequence is TGTGCCAGCAGTTACACAGGATCAGATACGCAGTATTTT. Translated, it gives CASSYTGSDTQYF. J is TRBJ2-3 and V is TRBV6-5; D may be TRBD1 (5 bases). From germline, CDR1 is MNHEY and CDR2 SVGAGI. V was cut by 2 bases and J by 4 bases, with 7 bases left in between. The CDR3 has 13 residues.

The chain carries TRBV7-2 and TRBJ1-5; no firm D call. Trimming took off 3 bases at V and 3 bases at J, with 3 bases between the two ends. The germline V gene encodes CDR1 SGHTA and CDR2 FQGNSA. This CDR3 has 12 residues. CDR3 protein: CASSFSNQPQHF. As DNA, the CDR3 is TGTGCCAGCAGCTTCTCCAATCAGCCCCAGCATTTT.